This T cell receptor (beta chain) was captured in a study of cytomegalovirus exposure and HLA in healthy donors. Findings and limits, study-wide: An analysis that came later showed most CMV-associated TCR beta chains appearing HLA-restricted. An apparent linkage of common viral pathogens to several of the most significant clusters emerged in a later analysis. Rare sequences made up most TCRs, while some public TCRs were found in many donors. Most likely, a cluster of highly shared sequence variants arose as a sequencing artifact.

13 Jbeta primers and 60 Vbeta primers were used for the PCR. Method: immunoSEQ multiplex PCR; TCRdb's copy keeps in-frame clones and lacks some. Its table records tens of thousands of clones. Of note for this clone: Its antigen is not known.

The CDR3 is 13 amino acids. The V gene end was trimmed by 11 bases and the J gene end by 3 bases; junction bases not matched to a gene: 4. Germline CDR1 SNHLY, CDR2 FYNNEI. The TCR originated in a male donor in good health and CMV-seropositive. The sequencing sample was made of PBMCs. V and J are TRBV2 and TRBJ1-1; TRBD1 aligns across 12 bases. The CDR3, as DNA: TGTGCCGACCGGGACAGGGGGCACACTGAAGCTTTCTTT. Translating it yields CADRDRGHTEAFF.